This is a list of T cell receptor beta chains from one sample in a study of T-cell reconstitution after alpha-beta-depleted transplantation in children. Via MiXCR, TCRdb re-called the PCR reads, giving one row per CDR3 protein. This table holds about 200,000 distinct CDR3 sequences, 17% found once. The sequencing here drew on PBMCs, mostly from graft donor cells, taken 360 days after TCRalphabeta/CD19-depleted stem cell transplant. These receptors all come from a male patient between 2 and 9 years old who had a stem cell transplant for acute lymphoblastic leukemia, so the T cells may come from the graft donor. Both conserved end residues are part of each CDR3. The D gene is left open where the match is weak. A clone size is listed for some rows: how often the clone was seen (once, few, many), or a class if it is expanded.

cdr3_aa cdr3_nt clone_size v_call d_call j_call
CASSSFGPFNEQFF TGTGCCAGCAGTTCGTTCGGCCCCTTCAATGAGCAGTTCTTC few TRBV28 - TRBJ2-1
CASSLRLYQETQYF TGCGCCAGCAGCTTGCGGCTTTACCAAGAGACCCAGTACTTC few TRBV5-1 - TRBJ2-5
CASKSRTLMNTEAFF TGTGCCAGCAAATCCCGAACCCTCATGAACACTGAAGCTTTCTTT - TRBV12-3/TRBV12-4 - TRBJ1-1
CASSQGETEAFF TGCGCCAGCAGCCAAGGAGAAACTGAAGCTTTCTTT - TRBV4-3 - TRBJ1-1
CASSPRLAGTDTQYF TGTGCCAGCAGCCCCAGACTAGCGGGTACAGATACGCAGTATTTT once TRBV9 TRBD2 TRBJ2-3
CASSYPAKDSSYNEQFF TGTGCCAGCAGTTACCCGGCTAAGGACAGCTCCTACAATGAGCAGTTCTTC - TRBV12-3/TRBV12-4 - TRBJ2-1
CASSEAAGAGTDIQYF TGTGCCAGCAGTGAGGCCGCCGGCGCAGGGACCGACATTCAGTACTTC - TRBV2 - TRBJ2-4
CATSDWVAGALNEQFF TGTGCCACCAGTGATTGGGTAGCGGGGGCCCTCAATGAGCAGTTCTTC - TRBV24-1 TRBD2 TRBJ2-1
CSGGAGQGPYEQYF TGCAGCGGAGGTGCGGGACAGGGGCCCTACGAGCAGTACTTC few TRBV29-1 TRBD1 TRBJ2-7
CASRSRTSGEQETQYF TGTGCCAGCAGGTCCCGGACTAGCGGGGAGCAAGAGACCCAGTACTTC - TRBV2 TRBD2 TRBJ2-5
CASSEVYYKYF TGTGCCAGCAGTGAAGTGTACTACAAGTATTTT few TRBV6-1 - TRBJ2-3
CASSLRLVAPWTVSYEQYF TGTGCCAGCAGCTTACGCCTCGTCGCGCCCTGGACAGTCTCCTACGAGCAGTACTTC - TRBV7-2 - TRBJ2-7
CASSVGGSGTYEQYF TGTGCCAGCAGCGTAGGTGGCAGCGGAACCTACGAGCAGTACTTC - TRBV9 - TRBJ2-7
CASSFGPGEETQYF TGCGCCAGCAGCTTTGGGCCAGGGGAAGAGACCCAGTACTTC - TRBV5-1 - TRBJ2-5
CASSLARLAGGSPQYF TGCGCCAGCAGCTTGGCCCGTTTAGCGGGGGGATCCCCGCAGTATTTT few TRBV5-1 TRBD2 TRBJ2-3
CASNQNEKLFF TGCGCCAGCAACCAAAATGAAAAACTGTTTTTT once TRBV5-1 - TRBJ1-4
CASSSPTGWGETQYF TGTGCCAGCAGCTCACCGACAGGGTGGGGAGAGACCCAGTACTTC - TRBV7-6 TRBD1 TRBJ2-5
CASARSGDRTPYEQYF TGTGCCAGCGCTCGCTCCGGGGACAGAACACCCTACGAGCAGTACTTC many TRBV5-5 TRBD1 TRBJ2-7
CSVEDHRGAYEQYF TGCAGCGTTGAAGATCACAGGGGAGCCTACGAGCAGTACTTC - TRBV29-1 TRBD1 TRBJ2-7
CATSRLAGYEQYF TGTGCCACCAGCAGGCTAGCGGGTTACGAGCAGTACTTC - TRBV15 TRBD2 TRBJ2-7